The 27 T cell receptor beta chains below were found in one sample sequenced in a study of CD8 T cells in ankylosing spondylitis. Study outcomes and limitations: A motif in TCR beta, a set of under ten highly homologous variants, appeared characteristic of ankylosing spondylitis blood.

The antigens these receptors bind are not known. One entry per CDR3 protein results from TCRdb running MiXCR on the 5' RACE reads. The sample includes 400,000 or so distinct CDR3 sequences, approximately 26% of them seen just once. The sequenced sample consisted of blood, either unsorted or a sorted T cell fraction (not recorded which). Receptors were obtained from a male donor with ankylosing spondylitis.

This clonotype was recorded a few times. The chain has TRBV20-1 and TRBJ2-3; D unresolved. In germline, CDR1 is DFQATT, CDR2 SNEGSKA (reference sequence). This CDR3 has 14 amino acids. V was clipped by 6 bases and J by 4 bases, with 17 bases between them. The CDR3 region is CSARTGATSDTQYF. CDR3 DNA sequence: TGCAGTGCACGGACCGGAGCTACGTCAGATACGCAGTATTTT.

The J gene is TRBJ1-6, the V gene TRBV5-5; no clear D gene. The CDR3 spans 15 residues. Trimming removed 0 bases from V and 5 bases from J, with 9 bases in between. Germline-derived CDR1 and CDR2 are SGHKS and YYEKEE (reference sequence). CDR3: CASSLVGENNSPLHF. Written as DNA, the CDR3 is TGTGCCAGCAGCTTGGTTGGGGAGAATAATTCACCCCTCCACTTT. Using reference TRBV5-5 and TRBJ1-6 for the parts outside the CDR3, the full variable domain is DAGVTQSPTHLIKTRGQQVTLRCSPISGHKSVSWYQQVLGQGPQFIFQYYEKEERGRGNFPDRFSARQFPNYSSELNVNALLLGDSALYLCASSLVGENNSPLHFGNGTRLTVT.

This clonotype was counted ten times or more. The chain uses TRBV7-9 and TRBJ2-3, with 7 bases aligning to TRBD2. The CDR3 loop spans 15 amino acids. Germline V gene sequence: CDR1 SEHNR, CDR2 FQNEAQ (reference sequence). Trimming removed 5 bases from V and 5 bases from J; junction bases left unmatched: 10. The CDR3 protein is CASSPWLSGGDTQYF. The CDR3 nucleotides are TGTGCCAGCAGCCCTTGGCTTTCGGGGGGAGATACGCAGTATTTT.

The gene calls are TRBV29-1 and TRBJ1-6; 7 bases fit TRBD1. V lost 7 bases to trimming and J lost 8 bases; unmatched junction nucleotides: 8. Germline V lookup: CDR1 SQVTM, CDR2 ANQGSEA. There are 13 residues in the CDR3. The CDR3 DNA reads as TGCAGCGCGGCGGACAGGAGGGATTCACCCCTCCACTTT. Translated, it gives CSAADRRDSPLHF.

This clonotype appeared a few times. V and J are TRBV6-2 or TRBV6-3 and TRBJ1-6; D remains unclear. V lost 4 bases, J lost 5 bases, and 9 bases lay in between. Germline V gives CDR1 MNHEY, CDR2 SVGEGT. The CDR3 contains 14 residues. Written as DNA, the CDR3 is TGTGCCAGCAGTTCGGTAGGAGATAATTCACCCCTCCACTTT. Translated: CASSSVGDNSPLHF.

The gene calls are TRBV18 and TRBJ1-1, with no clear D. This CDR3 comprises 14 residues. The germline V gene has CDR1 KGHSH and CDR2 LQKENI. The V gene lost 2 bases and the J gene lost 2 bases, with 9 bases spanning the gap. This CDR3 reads CASSPASRNTEAFF. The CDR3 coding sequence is TGTGCCAGCTCACCAGCCAGCCGAAACACTGAAGCTTTCTTT.

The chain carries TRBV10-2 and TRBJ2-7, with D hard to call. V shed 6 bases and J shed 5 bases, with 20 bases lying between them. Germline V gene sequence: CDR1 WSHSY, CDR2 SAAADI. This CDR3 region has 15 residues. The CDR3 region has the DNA TGCGCCAGCAGCCCCACGAAGGGAAGTCTCCACGAGCAGTACTTC. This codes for CASSPTKGSLHEQYF.

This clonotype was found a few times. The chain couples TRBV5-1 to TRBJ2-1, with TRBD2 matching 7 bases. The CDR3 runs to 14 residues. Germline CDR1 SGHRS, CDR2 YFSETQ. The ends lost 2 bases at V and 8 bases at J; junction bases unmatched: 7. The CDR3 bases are TGCGCCAGCAGCTTTGCGGGAGAGGTTTATGAGCAGTTCTTC. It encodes CASSFAGEVYEQFF. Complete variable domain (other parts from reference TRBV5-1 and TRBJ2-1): KAGVTQTPRYLIKTRGQQVTLSCSPISGHRSVSWYQQTPGQGLQFLFEYFSETQRNKGNFPGRFSGRQFSNSRSEMNVSTLELGDSALYLCASSFAGEVYEQFFGPGTRLTVL.

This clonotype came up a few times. CDR3 sequence (DNA): TGTGCCATCAGTGAGTCGTTGGGAACAGGGGGCTTAGAGACCCAGTACTTC. Translation: CAISESLGTGGLETQYF. The V and J genes are TRBV10-3 and TRBJ2-5; the match to TRBD1 covers 9 bases. V lost 0 bases and J lost 4; bases outside the gene matches: 9. In germline, CDR1 is ENHRY, CDR2 SYGVKD. CDR3 size: 17 residues.

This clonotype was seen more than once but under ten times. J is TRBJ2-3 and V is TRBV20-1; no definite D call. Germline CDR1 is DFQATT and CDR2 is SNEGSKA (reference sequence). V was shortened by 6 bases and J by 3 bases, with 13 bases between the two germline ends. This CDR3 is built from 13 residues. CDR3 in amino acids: CSASMDGTDTQYF. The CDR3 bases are TGCAGTGCCTCAATGGACGGGACAGATACGCAGTATTTT.

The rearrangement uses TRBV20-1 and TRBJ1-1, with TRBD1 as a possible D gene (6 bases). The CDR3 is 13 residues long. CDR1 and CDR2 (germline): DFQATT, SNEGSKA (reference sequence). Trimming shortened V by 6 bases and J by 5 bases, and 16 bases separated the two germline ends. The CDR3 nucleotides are TGCAGTGCCACGATGGGGGCCGGTACTGAAGCTTTCTTT. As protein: CSATMGAGTEAFF.

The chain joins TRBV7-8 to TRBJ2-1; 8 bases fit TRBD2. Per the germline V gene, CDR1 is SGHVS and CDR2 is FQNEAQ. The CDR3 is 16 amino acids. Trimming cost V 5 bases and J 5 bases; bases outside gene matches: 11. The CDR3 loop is CASSLSEAGANNEQFF. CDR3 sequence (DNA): TGTGCCAGCAGCCTCAGCGAAGCGGGAGCCAACAATGAGCAGTTCTTC.

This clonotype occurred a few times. The CDR3 sequence: CASSLGASGRTNEQFF. The CDR3 coding sequence is TGCGCCAGCAGCTTGGGGGCTAGCGGGAGGACAAATGAGCAGTTCTTC. V and J are TRBV5-1 and TRBJ2-1; TRBD2 agrees at 11 bases. CDR1 and CDR2 (germline): SGHRS, YFSETQ. CDR3 length equals 16 residues. The ends lost 0 bases at V and 7 bases at J; junction bases unmatched: 6.

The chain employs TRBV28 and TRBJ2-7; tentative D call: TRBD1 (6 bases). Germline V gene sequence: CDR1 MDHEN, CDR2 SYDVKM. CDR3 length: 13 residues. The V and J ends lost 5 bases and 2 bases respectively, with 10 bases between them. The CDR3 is CASSLGQPYEQYV. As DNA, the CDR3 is TGTGCCAGCAGTCTAGGACAGCCCTACGAGCAGTACGTC.

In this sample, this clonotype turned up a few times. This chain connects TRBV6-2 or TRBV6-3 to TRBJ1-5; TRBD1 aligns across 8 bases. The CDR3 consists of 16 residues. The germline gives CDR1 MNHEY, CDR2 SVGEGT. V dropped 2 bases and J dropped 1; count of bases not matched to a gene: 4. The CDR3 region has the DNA TGTGCCAGCAGTTACGGCAGGGGGCTCAGCAATCAGCCCCAGCATTTT. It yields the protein CASSYGRGLSNQPQHF.

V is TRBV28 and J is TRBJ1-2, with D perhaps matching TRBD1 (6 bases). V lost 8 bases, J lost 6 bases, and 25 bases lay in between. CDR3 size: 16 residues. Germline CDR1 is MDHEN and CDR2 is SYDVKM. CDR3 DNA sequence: TGTGCCAGCCGAGCATCTTACGGGGGGCGCCAAAATGGCTACACCTTC. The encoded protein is CASRASYGGRQNGYTF.

The CDR3 region is CASSADRVRTQPQHF. The DNA for the CDR3 is TGTGCCAGCAGCGCGGACAGGGTAAGGACTCAGCCCCAGCATTTT. This sequence joins TRBV7-2 and TRBJ1-5, with TRBD1 identical over 8 bases. The CDR3 sequence is 15 residues long. V was clipped by 5 bases and J by 6 bases; unmatched bases: 9. Germline V gene sequence: CDR1 SGHTA, CDR2 FQGNSA.

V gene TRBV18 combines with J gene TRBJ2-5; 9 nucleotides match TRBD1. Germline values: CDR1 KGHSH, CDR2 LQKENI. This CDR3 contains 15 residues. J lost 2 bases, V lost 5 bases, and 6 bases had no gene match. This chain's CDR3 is CASSKGTGWQETQYF. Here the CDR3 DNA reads TGTGCCAGCTCAAAGGGGACAGGGTGGCAAGAGACCCAGTACTTC.

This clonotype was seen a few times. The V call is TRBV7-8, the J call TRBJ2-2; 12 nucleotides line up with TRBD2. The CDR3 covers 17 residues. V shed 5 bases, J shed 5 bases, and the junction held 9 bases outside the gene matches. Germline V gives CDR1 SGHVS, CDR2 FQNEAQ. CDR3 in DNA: TGTGCCAGCAGCCCAAGACTAGCGGGAGTAAGGACCGGGGAGCTGTTTTTT. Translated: CASSPRLAGVRTGELFF.

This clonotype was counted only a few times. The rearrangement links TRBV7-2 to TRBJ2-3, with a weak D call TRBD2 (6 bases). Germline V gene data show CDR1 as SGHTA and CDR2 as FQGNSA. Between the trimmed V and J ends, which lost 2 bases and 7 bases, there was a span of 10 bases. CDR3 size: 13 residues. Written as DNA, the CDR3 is TGTGCCAGCAGCTTATCCGGGAGTAATACGCAGTATTTT. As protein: CASSLSGSNTQYF.

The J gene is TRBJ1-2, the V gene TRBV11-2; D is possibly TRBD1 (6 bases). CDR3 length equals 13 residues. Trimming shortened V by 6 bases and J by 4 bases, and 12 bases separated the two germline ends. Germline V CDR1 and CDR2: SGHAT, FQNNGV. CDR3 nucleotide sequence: TGTGCCAGCAGTACAGGGTCGGGCTATGGCTACACCTTC. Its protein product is CASSTGSGYGYTF.

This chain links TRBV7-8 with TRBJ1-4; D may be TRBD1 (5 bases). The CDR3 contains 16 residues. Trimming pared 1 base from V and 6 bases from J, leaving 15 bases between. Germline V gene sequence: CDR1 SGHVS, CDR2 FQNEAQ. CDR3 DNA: TGTGCCAGCAGCTTAGGGAGGGGATGGGGGGATGAAAAACTGTTTTTT. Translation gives CASSLGRGWGDEKLFF.

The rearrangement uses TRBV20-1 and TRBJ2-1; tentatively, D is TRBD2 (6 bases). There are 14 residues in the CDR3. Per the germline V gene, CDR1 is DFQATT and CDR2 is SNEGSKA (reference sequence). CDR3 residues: CTPGKAGGANEQFF. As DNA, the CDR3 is TGCACCCCCGGAAAAGCGGGTGGGGCGAATGAGCAGTTCTTC.

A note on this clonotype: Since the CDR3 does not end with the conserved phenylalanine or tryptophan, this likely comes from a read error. The CDR3 DNA is TGTGCCAGCAGTGAACGTTCTTCAGGGGGCGGTCGCTACGAGCAGTACATC. Its protein is CASSERSSGGGRYEQYI. The rearrangement joins TRBV6-1 to TRBJ2-7; 8 bases agree with TRBD1. Germline V gene data show CDR1 as MNHNS and CDR2 as SASEGT. V lost 2 bases, J lost 3 bases, and 12 bases stayed unmatched. This CDR3 contains 17 residues.

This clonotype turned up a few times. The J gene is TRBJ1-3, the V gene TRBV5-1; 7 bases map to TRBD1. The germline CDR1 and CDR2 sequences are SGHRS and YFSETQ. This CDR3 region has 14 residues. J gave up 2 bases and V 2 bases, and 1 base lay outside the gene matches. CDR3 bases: TGCGCCAGCAGCTTCGGGACAGCTGGAAACACCATATATTTT. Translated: CASSFGTAGNTIYF. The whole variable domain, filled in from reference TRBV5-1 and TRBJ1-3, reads KAGVTQTPRYLIKTRGQQVTLSCSPISGHRSVSWYQQTPGQGLQFLFEYFSETQRNKGNFPGRFSGRQFSNSRSEMNVSTLELGDSALYLCASSFGTAGNTIYFGEGSWLTVV.

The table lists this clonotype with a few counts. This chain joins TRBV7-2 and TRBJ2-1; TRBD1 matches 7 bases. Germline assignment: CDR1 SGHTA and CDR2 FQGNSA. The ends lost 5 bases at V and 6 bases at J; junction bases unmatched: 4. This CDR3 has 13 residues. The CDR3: CASSQTGLNEQFF. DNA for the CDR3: TGTGCCAGCAGCCAGACAGGGCTCAATGAGCAGTTCTTC.

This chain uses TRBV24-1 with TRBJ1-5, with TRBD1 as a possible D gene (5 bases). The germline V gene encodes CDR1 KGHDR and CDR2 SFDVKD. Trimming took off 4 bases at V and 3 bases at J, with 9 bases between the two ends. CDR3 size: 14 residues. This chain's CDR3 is CATSDGAYNQPQHF. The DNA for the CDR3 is TGTGCCACCAGTGACGGGGCCTACAATCAGCCCCAGCATTTT.